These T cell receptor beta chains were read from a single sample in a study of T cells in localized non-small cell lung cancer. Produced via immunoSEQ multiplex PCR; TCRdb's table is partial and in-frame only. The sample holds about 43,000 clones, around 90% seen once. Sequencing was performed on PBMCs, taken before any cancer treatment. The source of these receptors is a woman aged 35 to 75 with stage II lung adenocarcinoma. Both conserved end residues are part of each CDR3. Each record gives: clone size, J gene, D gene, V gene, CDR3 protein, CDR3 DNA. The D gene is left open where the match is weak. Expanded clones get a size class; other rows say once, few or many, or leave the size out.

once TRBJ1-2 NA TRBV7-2 CASSRGQGGYGYTF TGTGCCAGCAGCCGTGGGCAAGGGGGGTATGGCTACACCTTC
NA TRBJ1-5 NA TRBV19 CASSTGGGNQPQHF TGTGCCAGTAGTACGGGAGGAGGCAATCAGCCCCAGCATTTT
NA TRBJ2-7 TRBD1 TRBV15 CATSSRTGWGYEQYF TGTGCCACCAGCAGCAGGACAGGGTGGGGTTACGAGCAGTACTTC
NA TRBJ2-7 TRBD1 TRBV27 CASSSPDRRSGEQYF TGTGCCAGCAGTTCCCCGGACAGGAGAAGTGGCGAGCAGTACTTC
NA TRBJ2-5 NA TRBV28 CASSFAFLPAPETQYF TGTGCCAGCAGTTTCGCCTTCCTGCCAGCTCCGGAGACCCAGTACTTC
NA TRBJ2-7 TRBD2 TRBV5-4 CASSLAGAPQQYF TGTGCCAGCAGCTTAGCGGGGGCCCCCCAGCAGTACTTC
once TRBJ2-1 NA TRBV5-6 CASSPPYPNSYNEQFF TGTGCCAGCAGCCCCCCCTACCCGAACTCCTACAATGAGCAGTTCTTC
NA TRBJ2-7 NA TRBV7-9 CASSPRGPYEQYF TGTGCCAGCAGCCCCCGCGGGCCCTACGAGCAGTACTTC
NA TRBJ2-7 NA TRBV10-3 CAISDPKAPPGEQYF TGTGCCATCAGTGACCCGAAAGCCCCCCCTGGCGAGCAGTACTTC
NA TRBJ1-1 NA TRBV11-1 CASSAGAPTEAFF TGTGCCAGCAGCGCGGGGGCACCCACTGAAGCTTTCTTT
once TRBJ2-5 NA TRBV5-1 CASKRGNQETQYF TGCGCCAGCAAAAGGGGGAACCAAGAGACCCAGTACTTC
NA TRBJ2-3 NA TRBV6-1 CASGSFYADTQYF TGTGCCAGCGGGAGTTTTTACGCAGATACGCAGTATTTT
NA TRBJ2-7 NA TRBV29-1 CSVGEGVTYEQYF TGCAGCGTCGGCGAGGGGGTTACCTACGAGCAGTACTTC
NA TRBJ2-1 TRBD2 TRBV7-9 CASSSSSGSSYNEQFF TGTGCCAGCAGCTCGTCTAGCGGGAGCTCCTACAATGAGCAGTTCTTC
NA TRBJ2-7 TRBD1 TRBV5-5 CASSPRTGAYEQYF TGTGCCAGCAGCCCCCGGACAGGGGCCTACGAGCAGTACTTC
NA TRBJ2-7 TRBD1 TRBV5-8 CASSAGTVVYEQYF TGTGCCAGCAGCGCCGGGACAGTGGTCTACGAGCAGTACTTC
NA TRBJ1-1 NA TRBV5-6 CASSEGDTEAFF TGTGCCAGCAGCGAAGGGGACACTGAAGCTTTCTTT
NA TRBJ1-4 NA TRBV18 CASSPRQGSNEKLFF TGTGCCAGCTCACCCAGGCAGGGATCTAATGAAAAACTGTTTTTT
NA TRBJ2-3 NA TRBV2 CASSDRLLIDTQYF TGTGCCAGCAGTGACCGGCTTTTGATAGATACGCAGTATTTT
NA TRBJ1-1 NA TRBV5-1 CASSMDSFLPEAFF TGCGCCAGCAGCATGGACAGTTTTCTGCCTGAAGCTTTCTTT
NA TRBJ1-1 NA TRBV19 CASSIAASGTEAFF TGTGCCAGTAGTATTGCCGCGTCGGGCACTGAAGCTTTCTTT
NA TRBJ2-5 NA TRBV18 CASSPNLGRETQYF TGTGCCAGCTCACCAAACTTGGGGCGAGAGACCCAGTACTTC
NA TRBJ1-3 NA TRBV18 CASSLSSWSEGNTIYF TGTGCCAGCTCACTAAGCAGTTGGTCTGAAGGAAACACCATATATTTT
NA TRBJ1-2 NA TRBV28 CASSTGSGYGYTF TGTGCCAGCAGTACAGGGTCGGGCTATGGCTACACCTTC